Presented here are 6 T cell receptor beta chains from one specimen sequenced in a study of siplizumab effects on memory and regulatory T cells. The table came from immunoSEQ multiplex PCR; TCRdb's copy has only in-frame clones and leaves some out. The sample includes tens of thousands of clones, just over 95% of them seen just once. What was sequenced was naive CD8+ T cells sorted from blood. These receptors all stem from a human donor in good health.

DNA of the CDR3: TGTGCCAGCAGCTTATTCCCCACAGCGGGGGTCGGGGAGCTGTTTTTT. This encodes CASSLFPTAGVGELFF. The chain employs TRBV7-9 and TRBJ2-2; 8 nucleotides agree with TRBD2. Germline V CDR1 and CDR2: SEHNR, FQNEAQ (reference sequence). The CDR3 is 16 amino acids. V shed 2 bases, J shed 7 bases, and the junction held 9 bases outside the gene matches.

This chain uses TRBV5-4 with TRBJ2-1; no clear D. V lost 0 bases to trimming and J lost 6 bases, with 7 bases between them. This CDR3 region has 13 residues. Looked up from germline, CDR1 is SGHNT and CDR2 is YYREEE (reference sequence). The CDR3 sequence: CASSLGDSNEQFF. CDR3 DNA sequence: TGTGCCAGCAGCTTGGGGGATAGCAATGAGCAGTTCTTC.

This sequence joins TRBV9 and TRBJ2-3; 9 bases agree with TRBD2. With V trimmed by 0 bases and J by 6 bases, 8 bases remained unmatched. Germline loops: CDR1 SGDLS, CDR2 YYNGEE. There are 16 residues in the CDR3. The CDR3 here is CASSVAGGGAGDTQYF. CDR3 DNA sequence: TGTGCCAGCAGCGTAGCCGGCGGGGGGGCTGGGGATACGCAGTATTTT.

This rearrangement joins TRBV21-1 to TRBJ2-5; the DNA was not used to check the table's D call, TRBD2. TRBV21-1 is described as a pseudogene. This CDR3 spans 15 amino acids. The CDR3 sequence is CASSKGGFPWWTQYF. CDR3 in DNA: TGTGCCAGCAGCAAAGGAGGATTCCCGTGGTGGACCCAGTACTTC.

This clone was seen a handful of times. Distinct nucleotide sequences in the sample also encode this CDR3. This chain joins TRBV9 and TRBJ2-2; D gene unclear. Germline V gene sequence: CDR1 SGDLS, CDR2 YYNGEE. The CDR3 totals 13 residues. V lost 0 bases and J 5 bases, leaving 5 bases between the germline ends. CDR3 region: CASSVGRTGELFF. CDR3 nucleotide sequence: TGTGCCAGCAGCGTAGGGCGGACCGGGGAGCTGTTTTTT.

The rearrangement joins TRBV5-6 to TRBJ1-2; 7 nucleotides line up with TRBD1. V lost 2 bases and J lost 8; bases outside the gene matches: 12. Germline loops: CDR1 SGHDT, CDR2 YYEEEE. The CDR3 length is 15 residues. CDR3 region: CASSLARQGDLGYTF. The CDR3, as DNA: TGTGCCAGCAGCTTAGCCCGACAGGGCGATCTGGGCTACACCTTC.